This T cell receptor (beta chain) was retrieved from a study of T cell repertoires in cytomegalovirus infection. TCRdb used MiXCR to reprocess the reads, holding one entry per CDR3 protein. This table holds roughly 49,000 distinct CDR3 sequences, roughly 20% found once. There are many counts of this clonotype. Its specificity is not known. Trimming took off 5 bases at V and 8 bases at J, with 22 bases between the two ends. This CDR3 is 16 amino acids long. CDR1 SGHVS and CDR2 FQNEAQ come from the germline V gene. The source was CD8+ T cells from cultured PBMCs, collected from culture after CMV antigen stimulation. The clonotype comes from a human donor in good health (CMV status not recorded). Some clones in this sample may be carry-over from other donors' samples. The chain joins TRBV7-8 to TRBJ1-3; no definite D call. This CDR3 reads CASSLRGGWDRDTIYF. In DNA, the CDR3 is TGTGCCAGCAGCCTCCGGGGAGGGTGGGATCGAGACACCATATATTTT.